These 30 T cell receptor beta chains came from one sample sequenced in a study of Graves' ophthalmopathy and Graves' hyperthyroidism. Amplification targeted the TCR beta CDR3 regions, with RNA transcripts as the source material. A first-round RT-PCR used HTBI primers, followed by a second-round multiplex PCR. Each CDR3 protein gets one entry after TCRdb re-called the multiplex PCR reads with MiXCR. This sample has about 740,000 distinct CDR3 sequences, with about 44% found just once. Material: peripheral blood. These receptors were collected from an adult man with Graves' ophthalmopathy.

This clonotype appeared a few times. This sequence joins TRBV25-1 and TRBJ2-3; D is ambiguous. The CDR3 extends over 12 amino acids. V lost 2 bases, J lost 3 bases, and 3 bases lay in between. Germline CDR1 MGHDK, CDR2 SYGVNS. The CDR3 bases are TGTGCCAGCAGTGAACGTACAGATACGCAGTATTTT. Translated: CASSERTDTQYF.

The chain couples TRBV24-1 to TRBJ1-5; TRBD1 aligns across 11 bases. V was clipped by 3 bases and J by 3 bases; unmatched bases: 6. The CDR3 extends over 17 amino acids. Germline values: CDR1 KGHDR, CDR2 SFDVKD. As DNA, the CDR3 is TGTGCCACCAGTGATGCCGGGACAGGGGGGGTCAATCAGCCCCAGCATTTT. This gives the protein CATSDAGTGGVNQPQHF.

V is TRBV7-9 and J is TRBJ2-5, with 7 bases that match TRBD1. The CDR3 extends over 17 amino acids. Per germline, CDR1 SEHNR and CDR2 FQNEAQ (reference sequence). With V trimmed by 5 bases and J by 2 bases, 14 bases remained unmatched. The DNA for the CDR3 is TGTGCCAGCAGCAGAAGTCCGGGACAGCATCAACAAGAGACCCAGTACTTC. It encodes CASSRSPGQHQQETQYF.

This clonotype was detected many times. The chain couples TRBV29-1 to TRBJ1-4, with a weak D call TRBD1 (5 bases). This CDR3 is 14 amino acids long. Trimming shortened V by 3 bases and J by 8 bases, and 16 bases separated the two germline ends. Germline CDR1 reads SQVTM; CDR2 reads ANQGSEA. Here the CDR3 reads CSVDGAGAGEKLFF. CDR3 nucleotides: TGCAGCGTTGACGGGGCCGGGGCCGGGGAAAAACTGTTTTTT.

This clonotype was found a few times. The chain couples TRBV4-3 to TRBJ1-1, with D unclear. The CDR3 length is 12 residues. The V gene's germline CDR1 is LGHNA and CDR2 YSLEER. Deletions cut 3 bases from V and 4 bases from J, with 6 bases between. The DNA of the CDR3 is TGCGCCAGCAGCCACGTGGCCACTGAAGCTTTCTTT. It encodes CASSHVATEAFF.

The chain combines TRBV19 with TRBJ1-4; D gene uncertain. The CDR3 runs to 15 residues. Looked up from germline, CDR1 is LNHDA and CDR2 is SQIVND (reference sequence). V lost 3 bases and J 7 bases, leaving 15 bases between the germline ends. The CDR3: CASSMATAPAEKLFF. CDR3 sequence (DNA): TGTGCCAGTAGTATGGCTACAGCCCCCGCTGAAAAACTGTTTTTT.

The rearrangement joins TRBV7-9 to TRBJ1-1; D unclear. This CDR3 region has 15 residues. V was clipped by 6 bases and J by 4 bases, with 18 bases between them. The germline gives CDR1 SEHNR, CDR2 FQNEAQ (reference sequence). This chain's CDR3 is CASSLPESVATEAFF. CDR3 in DNA: TGTGCCAGCAGTTTACCCGAATCGGTTGCCACTGAAGCTTTCTTT.

V usage is TRBV12-5 and J usage is TRBJ1-5, with D tentatively TRBD1 (6 bases). Trimming pared 1 base from V and 4 bases from J, leaving 17 bases between. The length of the CDR3 is 17 residues. Looked up from germline, CDR1 is LGHNT and CDR2 is FRNRAP. The CDR3 DNA follows: TGTGCTAGTGGTTTGGCCATGTTAAGGGGGTTGAATCAGCCCCAGCATTTT. Protein product: CASGLAMLRGLNQPQHF.

This chain uses TRBV10-3 with TRBJ2-6; D unclear. The CDR3 is 17 residues long. V lost 4 bases and J lost 0, with 13 bases in between. CDR1 is ENHRY and CDR2 is SYGVKD in the germline V gene. CDR3 nucleotides: TGTGCCATCAGTGGGTACAAATTGGGCTCTGGGGCCAACGTCCTGACTTTC. Translating it yields CAISGYKLGSGANVLTF.

The rearrangement links TRBV7-9 to TRBJ1-4; 7 bases agree with TRBD1. Germline V gene sequence: CDR1 SEHNR, CDR2 FQNEAQ (reference sequence). This CDR3 is built from 15 residues. V dropped 6 bases and J dropped 5; count of bases not matched to a gene: 9. Here the CDR3 reads CASRGGDRKNEKLFF. The CDR3 DNA is TGTGCCAGCAGGGGCGGGGACAGAAAAAATGAAAAACTGTTTTTT.

This clonotype was observed a few times. The chain joins TRBV20-1 to TRBJ2-7; D is unresolved. Trimming cost V 6 bases and J 7 bases, with 19 bases left between them. The germline V gene encodes CDR1 DFQATT and CDR2 SNEGSKA (reference sequence). This CDR3 region has 13 residues. The CDR3, as DNA: TGCAGTGCCACTATCCCAGATACTTGGGAGCAGTACTTC. Its protein product is CSATIPDTWEQYF.

This clonotype was counted only a few times. V gene TRBV7-9 combines with J gene TRBJ1-4; perhaps TRBD1 as D (5 bases). The CDR3 covers 15 residues. Deletions cut 5 bases from V and 8 bases from J, with 18 bases between. The germline gives CDR1 SEHNR, CDR2 FQNEAQ (reference sequence). The CDR3 DNA reads TGTGCCAGCAGCACCAGGGTACTACAGCAAGAAAAACTGTTTTTT. It encodes CASSTRVLQQEKLFF.

The rearrangement joins TRBV24-1 to TRBJ1-5; 9 nucleotides line up with TRBD1. In germline, CDR1 is KGHDR, CDR2 SFDVKD. The CDR3 consists of 13 residues. The CDR3 region is CARGDRANQPQHF. The CDR3, as DNA: TGTGCTAGAGGGGACAGGGCGAATCAGCCCCAGCATTTT.

Written as DNA, the CDR3 is TGTGCCAGCAGGACCGGGGACTACACCTTC. Amino acid sequence: CASRTGDYTF. The chain combines TRBV2 with TRBJ1-2; no reliable D call. V shed 6 bases and J shed 10 bases, with 9 bases lying between them. This CDR3 region has 10 residues. The germline gives CDR1 SNHLY, CDR2 FYNNEI.

Note on this clonotype: This may be a read error: a much more frequent sequence differs by one nucleotide. Because the CDR3 is missing its conserved closing phenylalanine or tryptophan, this is likely a read error. The V gene is TRBV2, the J gene TRBJ1-2, with TRBD1 matching over 11 bases. This CDR3 spans 11 amino acids. The germline V gene encodes CDR1 SNHLY and CDR2 FYNNEI. The J segment lost 10 bases and the V segment lost 8 bases, leaving 3 bases of the junction unmatched. CDR3 bases: TGTGCCAGCGGACAGGGGGCAGACTACACCCTC. This codes for CASGQGADYTL.

In this sample, this clonotype turned up once. Being one base from a much bigger clone, this may be a read error. The chain combines TRBV7-9 with TRBJ2-5, with D possibly matching TRBD1 (7 bases). This CDR3 is 12 amino acids long. CDR1 is SEHNR, CDR2 FQNEAQ, per germline (reference sequence). Trimming took off 8 bases at V and 7 bases at J, with 14 bases between the two ends. The CDR3 DNA is TGTGCCAGCGGCGGGGCAGGGGGGACCCAGTACTTC. Translated: CASGGAGGTQYF. Using reference TRBV7-9 and TRBJ2-5 for the parts outside the CDR3, the full variable domain is DTGVSQNPRHKITKRGQNVTFRCDPISEHNRLYWYRQTLGQGPEFLTYFQNEAQLEKSRLLSDRFSAERPKGSFSTLEIQRTEQGDSAMYLCASGGAGGTQYFGPGTRLLVL.

This clonotype was seen ten or more times. This chain joins TRBV19 and TRBJ2-6; weak D call: TRBD2 (5 bases). The V gene lost 8 bases and the J gene lost 0 bases, with 8 bases spanning the gap. Germline values: CDR1 LNHDA, CDR2 SQIVND (reference sequence). CDR3 size: 14 residues. This CDR3 is CASGEISGANVLTF. The CDR3 DNA follows: TGTGCCAGTGGGGAGATCTCTGGGGCCAACGTCCTGACTTTC.

V is TRBV20-1 and J is TRBJ2-2; no clear D gene. Trimming shortened V by 0 bases and J by 0 bases, and 14 bases separated the two germline ends. Germline CDR1 DFQATT, CDR2 SNEGSKA (reference sequence). This CDR3 has 17 residues. The CDR3 reads CSARDSRRSANTGELFF. CDR3 bases: TGCAGTGCTAGAGATTCGCGACGGAGCGCGAACACCGGGGAGCTGTTTTTT.

This clonotype has a handful of counts. The chain recombines TRBV12-3 or TRBV12-4 with TRBJ2-7, with 11 bases matching TRBD2. The CDR3 has 16 amino acids. The J segment lost 0 bases and the V segment lost 6 bases, leaving 7 bases of the junction unmatched. The CDR3 spells CASSRAGLAGSYEQYF. DNA of the CDR3: TGTGCCAGCAGCCGGGCCGGACTAGCGGGCTCCTACGAGCAGTACTTC.

There are a few counts of this clonotype. V and J are TRBV2 and TRBJ1-6; 8 nucleotides agree with TRBD1. Germline-derived CDR1 and CDR2 are SNHLY and FYNNEI. The CDR3 is made up of 17 amino acids. V was pared by 5 bases and J by 7 bases, with 13 bases of the junction left unmatched. The DNA of the CDR3 is TGTGCCAGCAGTTACGGAAACAGGGGGTCTTGGAATTCACCCCTCCACTTT. Translated, it gives CASSYGNRGSWNSPLHF.

Turning to this clonotype: The junction and the germline gene differ at one end; a read error may be behind it. The V gene is TRBV7-2, the J gene TRBJ2-7; no definite D call. CDR1 is SGHTA and CDR2 is FQGNSA in the germline V gene. The CDR3 length is 14 residues. CDR3 in amino acids: CASSSILDGYEQCF. For the CDR3, the DNA is TGTGCCAGCAGCTCGATATTGGACGGGTACGAGCAGTGCTTC.

This clonotype was counted ten times or more. The rearrangement links TRBV29-1 to TRBJ2-6; D gene unclear. The germline V and J ends were trimmed by 2 bases and 4 bases, with 12 bases remaining between them. Germline V gene data show CDR1 as SQVTM and CDR2 as ANQGSEA. The CDR3 consists of 15 residues. The CDR3 region is CSVETAWQGANVLTF. DNA of the CDR3: TGCAGCGTTGAAACTGCGTGGCAAGGGGCCAACGTCCTGACTTTC.

The V and J genes are TRBV2 and TRBJ1-1; D ambiguous. The germline V gene has CDR1 SNHLY and CDR2 FYNNEI. The ends were cut back, 5 bases at V and 1 base at J, with 11 bases in the middle. This CDR3 comprises 14 residues. The CDR3 loop is CASSLFSGNTEAFF. The CDR3 DNA follows: TGTGCCAGCAGTTTATTCTCAGGGAACACTGAAGCTTTCTTT.

The chain recombines TRBV9 with TRBJ1-3; 7 bases match TRBD1. Germline CDR1 SGDLS, CDR2 YYNGEE. The CDR3 totals 19 residues. V gave up 4 bases and J gave up 0 bases; unmatched junction bases: 16. The CDR3 DNA follows: TGTGCCAGCAGCCTCCATTGGGACAGTTGGGGGCTCTCTGGAAACACCATATATTTT. It translates to CASSLHWDSWGLSGNTIYF.

The chain recombines TRBV25-1 with TRBJ1-5; D ambiguous. Germline V lookup: CDR1 MGHDK, CDR2 SYGVNS. This CDR3 has 15 residues. V shed 5 bases and J shed 2 bases, with 13 bases lying between them. The CDR3 coding sequence is TGTGCCAGCAGTTTATACGGTGGGGGCAATCAGCCCCAGCATTTT. Translated: CASSLYGGGNQPQHF.

Comments on this clonotype: A much larger clonotype is one base distant, so this may be a read error. This chain connects TRBV25-1 to TRBJ2-7; no clear D gene. The germline gives CDR1 MGHDK, CDR2 SYGVNS. The CDR3 is 13 residues long. The CDR3 here is CASRVGPSYEQCF. The CDR3 DNA reads as TGTGCCAGCAGGGTGGGTCCCTCCTACGAGCAGTGCTTC.

The chain carries TRBV4-3 and TRBJ1-2, with 11 nucleotides matching TRBD1. CDR3 length equals 15 residues. V was clipped by 1 base and J by 4 bases; unmatched bases: 2. Looked up from germline, CDR1 is LGHNA and CDR2 is YSLEER. The CDR3 spells CASSQVGTGGYGYTF. CDR3 bases: TGCGCCAGCAGCCAAGTCGGGACAGGGGGCTATGGCTACACCTTC.

This clonotype was picked up a small number of times. The V call is TRBV6-5, the J call TRBJ1-2, with a possible D match to TRBD1 (6 bases). The CDR3 consists of 14 residues. The V end was cut by 6 bases, the J end by 4 bases, with 15 bases between. Germline V gene sequence: CDR1 MNHEY, CDR2 SVGAGI. CDR3 sequence reads: CASREGQLGYGYTF. CDR3 coding DNA: TGTGCCAGCAGGGAGGGACAACTTGGCTATGGCTACACCTTC.

The J gene is TRBJ2-7, the V gene TRBV2; TRBD1 matches 9 bases. With the DNA end fitting TRBJ2-1 better, the J assignment may be wrong. From germline, CDR1 is SNHLY and CDR2 FYNNEI. This CDR3 contains 15 residues. The CDR3 DNA follows: TGTGCCAACGGGAAAGAGCGGGACAGGGACGATGAGCAGTTCTTC. Translating gives CANGKERDRDDEQFF.

Concerning this clonotype itself: A read error may explain this, as a much larger clone is one base away. The chain employs TRBV7-6 and TRBJ2-7; D is possibly TRBD1 (6 bases). The CDR3 covers 14 residues. Between the trimmed V and J ends, which lost 4 bases and 1 base, there was a span of 11 bases. CDR1 SGHVS and CDR2 FNYEAQ come from the germline V gene. CDR3 region: CASSSTGQSYEQYF. In nucleotides, the CDR3 is TGTGCCAGCAGCTCAACGGGACAATCCTACGAGCAGTACTTC. Drawing the rest from reference TRBV7-6 and TRBJ2-7, the complete variable domain is GAGVSQSPRYKVTKRGQDVALRCDPISGHVSLYWYRQALGQGPEFLTYFNYEAQQDKSGLPNDRFSAERPEGSISTLTIQRTEQRDSAMYRCASSSTGQSYEQYFGPGTRLTVT.